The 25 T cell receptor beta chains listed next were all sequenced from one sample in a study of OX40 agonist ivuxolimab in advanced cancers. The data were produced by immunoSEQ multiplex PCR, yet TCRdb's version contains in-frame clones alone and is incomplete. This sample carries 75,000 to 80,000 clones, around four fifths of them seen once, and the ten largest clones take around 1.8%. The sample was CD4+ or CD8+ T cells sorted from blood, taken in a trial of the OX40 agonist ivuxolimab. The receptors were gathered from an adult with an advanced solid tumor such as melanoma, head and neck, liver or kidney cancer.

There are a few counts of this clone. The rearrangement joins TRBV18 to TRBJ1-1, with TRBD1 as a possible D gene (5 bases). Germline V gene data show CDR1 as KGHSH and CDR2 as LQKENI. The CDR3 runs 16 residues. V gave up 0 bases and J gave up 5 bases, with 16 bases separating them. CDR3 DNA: TGTGCCAGCTCACCACCGAACAACCCCGGGGGAACTGAAGCTTTCTTT. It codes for CASSPPNNPGGTEAFF.

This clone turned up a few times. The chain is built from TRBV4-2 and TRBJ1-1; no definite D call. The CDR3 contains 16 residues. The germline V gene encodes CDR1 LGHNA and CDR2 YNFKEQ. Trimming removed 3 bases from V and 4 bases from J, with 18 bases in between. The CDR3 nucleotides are TGTGCCAGCAGCCAGGGAAGACGCAGCACGGGCACTGAAGCTTTCTTT. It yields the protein CASSQGRRSTGTEAFF.

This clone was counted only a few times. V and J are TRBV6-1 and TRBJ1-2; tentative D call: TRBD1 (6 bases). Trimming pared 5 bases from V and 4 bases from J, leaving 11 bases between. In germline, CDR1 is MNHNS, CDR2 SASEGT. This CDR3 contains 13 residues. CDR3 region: CASSRGGTYGYTF. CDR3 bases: TGTGCCAGCAGTCGAGGGGGTACCTATGGCTACACCTTC.

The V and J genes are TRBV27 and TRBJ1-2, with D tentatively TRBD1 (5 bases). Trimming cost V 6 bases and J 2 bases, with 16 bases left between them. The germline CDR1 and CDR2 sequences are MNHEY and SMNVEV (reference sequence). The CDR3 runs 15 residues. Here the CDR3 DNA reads TGTGCCAGCAGCCTCCTCCGGGGCGTAAACTATGGCTACACCTTC. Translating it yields CASSLLRGVNYGYTF.

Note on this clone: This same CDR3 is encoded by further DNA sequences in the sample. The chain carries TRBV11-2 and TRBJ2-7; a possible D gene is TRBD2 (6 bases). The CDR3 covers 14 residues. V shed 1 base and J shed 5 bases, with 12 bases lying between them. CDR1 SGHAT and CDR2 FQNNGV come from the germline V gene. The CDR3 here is CASSLAGASNEQYF. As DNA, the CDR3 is TGTGCCAGCAGCTTAGCGGGAGCGTCAAACGAGCAGTACTTC.

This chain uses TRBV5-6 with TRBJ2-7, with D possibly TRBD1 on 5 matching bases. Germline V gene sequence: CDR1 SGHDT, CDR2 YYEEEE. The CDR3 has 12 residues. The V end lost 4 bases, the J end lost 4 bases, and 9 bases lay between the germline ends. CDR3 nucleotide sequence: TGTGCCAGCAGCCCCCAGGGTTACGAGCAGTACTTC. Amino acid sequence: CASSPQGYEQYF.

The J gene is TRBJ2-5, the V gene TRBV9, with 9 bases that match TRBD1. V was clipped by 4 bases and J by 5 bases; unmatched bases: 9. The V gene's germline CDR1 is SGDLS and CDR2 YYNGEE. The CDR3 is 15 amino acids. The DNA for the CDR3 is TGTGCCAGCAGCTCACGGACAGGGGCGATCGAGACCCAGTACTTC. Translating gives CASSSRTGAIETQYF.

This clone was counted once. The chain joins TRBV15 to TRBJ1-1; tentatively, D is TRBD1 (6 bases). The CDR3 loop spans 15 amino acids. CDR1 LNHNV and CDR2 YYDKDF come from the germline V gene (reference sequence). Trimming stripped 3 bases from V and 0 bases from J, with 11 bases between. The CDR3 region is CATSRGADMNTEAFF. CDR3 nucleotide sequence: TGTGCCACCAGCAGGGGGGCCGACATGAACACTGAAGCTTTCTTT.

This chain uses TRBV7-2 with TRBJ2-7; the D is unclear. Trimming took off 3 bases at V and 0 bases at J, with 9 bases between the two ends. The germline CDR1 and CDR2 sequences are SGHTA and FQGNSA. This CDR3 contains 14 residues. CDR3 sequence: CASSLPWDSYEQYF. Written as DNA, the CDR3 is TGTGCCAGCAGCTTGCCTTGGGACTCCTACGAGCAGTACTTC.

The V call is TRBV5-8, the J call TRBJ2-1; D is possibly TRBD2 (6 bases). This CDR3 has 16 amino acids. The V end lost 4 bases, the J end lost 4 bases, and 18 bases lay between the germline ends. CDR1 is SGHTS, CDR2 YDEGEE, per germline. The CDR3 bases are TGTGCCAGCAGCCCTGGACGGCGAAGCGGGTACAATGAGCAGTTCTTC. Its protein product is CASSPGRRSGYNEQFF.

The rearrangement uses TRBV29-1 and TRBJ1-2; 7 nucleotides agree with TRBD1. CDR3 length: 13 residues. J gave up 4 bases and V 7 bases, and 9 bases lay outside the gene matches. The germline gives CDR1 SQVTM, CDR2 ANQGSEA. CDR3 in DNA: TGCAGCGGATCAGACAGGGTTGGCTATGGCTACACCTTC. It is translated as CSGSDRVGYGYTF.

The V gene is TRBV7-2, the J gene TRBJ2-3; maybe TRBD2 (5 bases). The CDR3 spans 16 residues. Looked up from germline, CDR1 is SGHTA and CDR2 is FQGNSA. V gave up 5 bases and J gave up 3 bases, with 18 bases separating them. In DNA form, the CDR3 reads TGTGCCAGCAGCCCTAGAGGGTCAAAACCGACAGATACGCAGTATTTT. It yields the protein CASSPRGSKPTDTQYF. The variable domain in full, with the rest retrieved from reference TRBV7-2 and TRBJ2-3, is GAGVSQSPSNKVTEKGKDVELRCDPISGHTALYWYRQSLGQGLEFLIYFQGNSAPDKSGLPSDRFSAERTGGSVSTLTIQRTQQEDSAVYLCASSPRGSKPTDTQYFGPGTRLTVL.

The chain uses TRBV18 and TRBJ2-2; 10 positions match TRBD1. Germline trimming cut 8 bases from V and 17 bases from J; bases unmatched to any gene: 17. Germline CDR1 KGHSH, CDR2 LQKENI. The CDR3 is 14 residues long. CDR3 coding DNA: TGTGCCAGCACCGGGACAGGGGACATTGGGGCCTTATTTTTT. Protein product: CASTGTGDIGALFF.

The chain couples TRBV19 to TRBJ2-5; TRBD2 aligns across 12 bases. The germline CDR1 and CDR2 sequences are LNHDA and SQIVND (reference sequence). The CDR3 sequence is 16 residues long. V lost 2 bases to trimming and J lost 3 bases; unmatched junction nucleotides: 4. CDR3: CASSIPRLAGEETQYF. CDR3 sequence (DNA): TGTGCCAGTAGTATACCGAGACTAGCGGGAGAAGAGACCCAGTACTTC. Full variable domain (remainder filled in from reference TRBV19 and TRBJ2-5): DGGITQSPKYLFRKEGQNVTLSCEQNLNHDAMYWYRQDPGQGLRLIYYSQIVNDFQKGDIAEGYSVSREKKESFPLTVTSAQKNPTAFYLCASSIPRLAGEETQYFGPGTRLLVL.

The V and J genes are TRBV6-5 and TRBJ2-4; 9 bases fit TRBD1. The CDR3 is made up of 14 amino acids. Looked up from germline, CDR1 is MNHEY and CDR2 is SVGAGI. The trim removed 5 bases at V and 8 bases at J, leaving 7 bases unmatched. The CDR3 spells CASSATGQGHIQYF. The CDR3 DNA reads TGTGCCAGCAGTGCCACGGGACAGGGCCACATTCAGTACTTC.

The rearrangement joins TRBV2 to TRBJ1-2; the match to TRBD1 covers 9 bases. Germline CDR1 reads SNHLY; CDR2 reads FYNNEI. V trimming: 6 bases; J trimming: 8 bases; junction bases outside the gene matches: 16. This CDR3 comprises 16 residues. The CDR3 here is CASRETGGMSSWGYTF. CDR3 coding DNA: TGTGCCAGCAGGGAGACAGGGGGAATGTCGTCGTGGGGCTACACCTTC.

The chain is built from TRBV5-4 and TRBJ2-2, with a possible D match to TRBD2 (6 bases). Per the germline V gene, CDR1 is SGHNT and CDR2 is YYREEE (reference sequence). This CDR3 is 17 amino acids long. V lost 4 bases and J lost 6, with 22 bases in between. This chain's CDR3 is CASSPPDGAGRSGELFF. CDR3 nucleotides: TGTGCCAGCAGCCCCCCCGATGGGGCAGGGAGGTCCGGGGAGCTGTTTTTT.

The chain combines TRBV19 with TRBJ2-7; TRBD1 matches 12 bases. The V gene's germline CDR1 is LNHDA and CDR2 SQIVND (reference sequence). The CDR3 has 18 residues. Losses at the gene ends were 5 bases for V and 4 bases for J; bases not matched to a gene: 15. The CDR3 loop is CASSRKGTGTGGSYEQYF. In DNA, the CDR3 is TGTGCCAGTAGTCGAAAAGGTACCGGGACAGGGGGCTCTTACGAGCAGTACTTC.

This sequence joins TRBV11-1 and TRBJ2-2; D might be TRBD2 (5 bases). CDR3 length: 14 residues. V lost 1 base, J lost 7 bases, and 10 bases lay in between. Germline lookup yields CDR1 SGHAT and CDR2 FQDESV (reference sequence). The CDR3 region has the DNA TGTGCCAGCAGCTTAGTTCCTACTAGCGGGGAGCTGTTTTTT. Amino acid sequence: CASSLVPTSGELFF.

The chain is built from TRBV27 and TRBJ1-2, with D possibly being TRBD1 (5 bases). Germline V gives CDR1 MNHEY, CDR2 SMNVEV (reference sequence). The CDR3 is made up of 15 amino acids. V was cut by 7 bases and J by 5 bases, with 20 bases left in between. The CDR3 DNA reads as TGTGCCAGCACCCCACGTTCGGGACGCGCTTATGGCTACACCTTC. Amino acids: CASTPRSGRAYGYTF.

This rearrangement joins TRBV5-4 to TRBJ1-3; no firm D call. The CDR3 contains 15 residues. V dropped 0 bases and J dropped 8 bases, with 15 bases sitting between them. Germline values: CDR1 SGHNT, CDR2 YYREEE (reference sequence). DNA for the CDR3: TGTGCCAGCAGCTTGGCGTCAGAGAACCCCCACACCATATATTTT. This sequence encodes CASSLASENPHTIYF.

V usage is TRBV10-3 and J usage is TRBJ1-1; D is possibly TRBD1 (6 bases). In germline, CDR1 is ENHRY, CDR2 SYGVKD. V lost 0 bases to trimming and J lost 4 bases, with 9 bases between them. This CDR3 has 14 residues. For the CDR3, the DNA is TGTGCCATCAGTGAGTCGGCAGGGGTCACTGAAGCTTTCTTT. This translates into CAISESAGVTEAFF.

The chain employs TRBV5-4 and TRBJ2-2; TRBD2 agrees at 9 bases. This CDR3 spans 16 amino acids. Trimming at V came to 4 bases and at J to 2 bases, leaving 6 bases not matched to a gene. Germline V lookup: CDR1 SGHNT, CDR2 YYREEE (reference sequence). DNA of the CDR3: TGTGCCAGCAGCGACACGACTAGCGGAAACACCGGGGAGCTGTTTTTT. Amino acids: CASSDTTSGNTGELFF.

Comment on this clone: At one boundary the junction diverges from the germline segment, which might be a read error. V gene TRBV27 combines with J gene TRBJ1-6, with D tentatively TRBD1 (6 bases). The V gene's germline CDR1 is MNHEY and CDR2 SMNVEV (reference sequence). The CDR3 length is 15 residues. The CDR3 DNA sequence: TGTGCCGGCAGTTTGATTGGGGGCCCTAATTCACCCCTCCACTTT. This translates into CAGSLIGGPNSPLHF.

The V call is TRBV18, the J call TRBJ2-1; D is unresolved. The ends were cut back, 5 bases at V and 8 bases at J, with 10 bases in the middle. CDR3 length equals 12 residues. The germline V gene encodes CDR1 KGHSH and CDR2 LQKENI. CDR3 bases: TGTGCCAGCTCAGACACGGCCGATGAGCAGTTCTTC. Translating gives CASSDTADEQFF. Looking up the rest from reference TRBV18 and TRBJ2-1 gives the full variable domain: NAGVMQNPRHLVRRRGQEARLRCSPMKGHSHVYWYRQLPEEGLKFMVYLQKENIIDESGMPKERFSAEFPKEGPSILRIQQVVRGDSAAYFCASSDTADEQFFGPGTRLTVL.